Following are 20 T cell receptor beta chains from one sample sequenced in a study of T-cell memory formation after mild COVID-19. TCRdb reanalysed the 5' RACE reads using MiXCR and keeps one entry per CDR3 protein. The sample shows 55,000 to 75,000 distinct CDR3 sequences, roughly a quarter of them seen only once. The sample was PBMCs or a T cell subset sorted from them (not recorded which). The origin of the receptors is a man aged 18 to 29 who had mild COVID-19 (a few samples of this study predate the infection). Cell type and time point are not known.

This clonotype has just a few counts. The chain joins TRBV5-1 to TRBJ2-3; tentatively, D is TRBD2 (5 bases). Per germline, CDR1 SGHRS and CDR2 YFSETQ. Trimming pared 1 base from V and 5 bases from J, leaving 14 bases between. The CDR3 extends over 15 amino acids. The CDR3 DNA is TGCGCCAGCAGCTTGAAGCAGGACCGGGAAGATACGCAGTATTTT. The encoded protein is CASSLKQDREDTQYF. The full variable domain, its missing parts supplied by reference TRBV5-1 and TRBJ2-3, is KAGVTQTPRYLIKTRGQQVTLSCSPISGHRSVSWYQQTPGQGLQFLFEYFSETQRNKGNFPGRFSGRQFSNSRSEMNVSTLELGDSALYLCASSLKQDREDTQYFGPGTRLTVL.

The chain carries TRBV5-5 and TRBJ2-2; 13 bases are shared with TRBD2. This CDR3 spans 16 amino acids. The germline CDR1 and CDR2 sequences are SGHKS and YYEKEE (reference sequence). V lost 4 bases to trimming and J lost 9 bases; unmatched junction nucleotides: 9. The CDR3 DNA reads TGTGCCAGCAGCCCGCCGGGACTAGCGGGGTCCAGGGAGCTGTTTTTT. Amino acids: CASSPPGLAGSRELFF.

The CDR3 loop reads CSDRTGRFWPQHF. In DNA, the CDR3 is TGCAGTGACAGGACAGGGCGGTTTTGGCCCCAGCATTTT. The rearrangement uses TRBV20-1 and TRBJ1-5, with TRBD1 identical over 8 bases. The germline CDR1 and CDR2 sequences are DFQATT and SNEGSKA (reference sequence). This CDR3 has 13 amino acids. V gave up 7 bases and J gave up 9 bases; unmatched junction bases: 11.

The rearrangement links TRBV5-1 to TRBJ2-7; TRBD1 is a possible D gene (5 bases). Trimming stripped 4 bases from V and 0 bases from J, with 17 bases between. The CDR3 covers 16 residues. From germline, CDR1 is SGHRS and CDR2 YFSETQ. Here the CDR3 DNA reads TGCGCCAGCAGCCCCGGTTTAGGGGTGACCTCCTACGAGCAGTACTTC. Its translation is CASSPGLGVTSYEQYF. The complete variable domain, with remaining parts taken from reference TRBV5-1 and TRBJ2-7, reads KAGVTQTPRYLIKTRGQQVTLSCSPISGHRSVSWYQQTPGQGLQFLFEYFSETQRNKGNFPGRFSGRQFSNSRSEMNVSTLELGDSALYLCASSPGLGVTSYEQYFGPGTRLTVT.

This clonotype was observed a few times. The rearrangement joins TRBV4-1 to TRBJ1-2; D may be TRBD1 (6 bases). The CDR3 has 12 residues. V dropped 4 bases and J dropped 7 bases, with 10 bases sitting between them. Germline V gene data show CDR1 as MGHRA and CDR2 as YSYEKL. CDR3 DNA: TGCGCCAGCAGCCGTGACAGGTTTGGCTACACCTTC. As protein: CASSRDRFGYTF.

In this sample, this clonotype turned up a few times. J is TRBJ1-2 and V is TRBV7-9; D gene uncertain. V lost 1 base to trimming and J lost 2 bases, with 11 bases between them. CDR3 length: 15 residues. In germline, CDR1 is SEHNR, CDR2 FQNEAQ (reference sequence). The CDR3 DNA sequence: TGTGCCAGCAGCTTAGATGCCCTACGGAACTATGGCTACACCTTC. Its protein is CASSLDALRNYGYTF.

The rearrangement uses TRBV4-3 and TRBJ1-2, with no clear D. This CDR3 is built from 17 residues. Between the trimmed V and J ends, which lost 3 bases and 4 bases, there was a span of 21 bases. From germline, CDR1 is LGHNA and CDR2 YSLEER. This CDR3 is CASSHRHSAERAYGYTF. CDR3 DNA sequence: TGCGCCAGCAGCCACCGGCACTCCGCAGAACGCGCCTATGGCTACACCTTC.

The V and J genes are TRBV6-5 and TRBJ2-1; 12 nucleotides line up with TRBD2. The germline V gene has CDR1 MNHEY and CDR2 SVGAGI. The CDR3 extends over 15 amino acids. The V gene end was trimmed by 7 bases and the J gene end by 5 bases; junction bases not matched to a gene: 6. The CDR3 here is CASNILAGGNNEQFF. In DNA, the CDR3 is TGTGCCAGCAACATACTAGCGGGGGGCAACAATGAGCAGTTCTTC.

The CDR3 region is CASSPESRESESYEQYF. The CDR3, as DNA: TGTGCCAGCAGCCCGGAGTCGAGGGAGAGTGAATCCTACGAGCAGTACTTC. The chain couples TRBV3-2 to TRBJ2-7; TRBD2 is taken as the D call from the table, unchecked against the DNA. TRBV3-2 is recorded as a pseudogene. The CDR3 covers 17 residues.

This clonotype was seen a handful of times. V is TRBV12-3 or TRBV12-4 and J is TRBJ2-3, with no clear D. Trimming pared 3 bases from V and 9 bases from J, leaving 7 bases between. The CDR3 extends over 11 amino acids. The CDR3 loop is CASSFVGTQYF. DNA for the CDR3: TGTGCCAGCAGTTTCGTGGGGACGCAGTATTTT.

This clonotype has more than one count but fewer than ten. The chain joins TRBV19 to TRBJ2-3, with TRBD2 identical over 10 bases. The CDR3 length is 15 residues. The germline V gene has CDR1 LNHDA and CDR2 SQIVND (reference sequence). V shed 5 bases and J 5 bases; nucleotides not matched to a gene: 7. CDR3 nucleotide sequence: TGTGCCAGTAGTGGCCTAGCGGGGGCAGGAGATACGCAGTATTTT. Its protein product is CASSGLAGAGDTQYF.

This clonotype occurred many times. This sequence joins TRBV4-1 and TRBJ2-3; no clear D gene. CDR1 and CDR2 (germline): MGHRA, YSYEKL. The ends were cut back, 4 bases at V and 1 base at J, with 12 bases in the middle. This CDR3 comprises 15 residues. The CDR3 loop reads CASSPRWVGTDTQYF. CDR3 nucleotides: TGCGCCAGCAGCCCGAGGTGGGTGGGCACAGATACGCAGTATTTT.

V and J are TRBV6-6 and TRBJ1-4, with D unresolved. The CDR3 has 15 residues. The V end lost 0 bases, the J end lost 7 bases, and 12 bases lay between the germline ends. Germline CDR1 and CDR2: MNHNY and SVGAGI (reference sequence). This CDR3 is CASSYSPVLSEKLFF. Here the CDR3 DNA reads TGTGCCAGCAGTTACTCGCCCGTGCTCTCTGAAAAACTGTTTTTT.

This clonotype was counted between two and nine times. The chain carries TRBV6-5 and TRBJ2-1, with 8 bases fitting TRBD1. The CDR3 spans 14 residues. The J segment lost 8 bases and the V segment lost 6 bases, leaving 9 bases of the junction unmatched. Germline loops: CDR1 MNHEY, CDR2 SVGAGI. CDR3 amino acids: CASRKDRVLYEQFF. In nucleotides, the CDR3 is TGTGCCAGCAGAAAGGACAGGGTCTTGTATGAGCAGTTCTTC.

This clonotype occurred a few times. V and J are TRBV9 and TRBJ2-1, with TRBD1 as a possible D gene (5 bases). CDR3 size: 15 residues. Trimming cost V 0 bases and J 2 bases, with 9 bases left between them. Germline CDR1 SGDLS, CDR2 YYNGEE. CDR3 sequence reads: CASSVVDSPYNEQFF. The CDR3 DNA follows: TGTGCCAGCAGCGTAGTTGACAGCCCCTACAATGAGCAGTTCTTC.

This clonotype was seen a handful of times. The V call is TRBV4-3, the J call TRBJ2-3, with 9 bases that match TRBD1. The CDR3 loop spans 17 amino acids. Germline CDR1 and CDR2: LGHNA and YSLEER. J gave up 2 bases and V 0 bases, and 6 bases lay outside the gene matches. The CDR3 region has the DNA TGCGCCAGCAGCCAAGAGGGGGACAGGGAGCTCACAGATACGCAGTATTTT. This translates into CASSQEGDRELTDTQYF.

The chain carries TRBV15 and TRBJ2-5; D not certain. This CDR3 has 13 residues. Germline CDR1 is LNHNV and CDR2 is YYDKDF (reference sequence). Between the trimmed V and J ends, which lost 3 bases and 5 bases, there was a span of 10 bases. The CDR3 loop reads CATSRYIHETQYF. Written as DNA, the CDR3 is TGTGCCACCAGCAGGTACATTCACGAGACCCAGTACTTC.

J is TRBJ1-2 and V is TRBV4-1; no clear D. V was shortened by 1 base and J by 2 bases, with 11 bases between the two germline ends. The CDR3 consists of 15 residues. Germline-derived CDR1 and CDR2 are MGHRA and YSYEKL. The chain's CDR3 is CASSQVAGTNYGYTF. CDR3 DNA: TGCGCCAGCAGCCAAGTGGCAGGAACCAACTATGGCTACACCTTC.

Regarding this clonotype: The junction departs from germline at one end; a sequencing error may be responsible. The rearrangement links TRBV5-1 to TRBJ2-4; the D call may be TRBD1 or TRBD2 (5 bases each). In germline, CDR1 is SGHRS, CDR2 YFSETQ. This CDR3 spans 19 amino acids. Written as DNA, the CDR3 is TGCGCCAGCAGCTTGGGGTCCGGGACCCTAAGTCTAGCCAAAAACACTCAGTACTTC. This translates into CASSLGSGTLSLAKNTQYF. The full variable domain, with the rest looked up from reference TRBV5-1 and TRBJ2-4, is KAGVTQTPRYLIKTRGQQVTLSCSPISGHRSVSWYQQTPGQGLQFLFEYFSETQRNKGNFPGRFSGRQFSNSRSEMNVSTLELGDSALYLCASSLGSGTLSLAKNTQYFGAGTRLSVL.

This clonotype was counted only a few times. The chain is built from TRBV20-1 and TRBJ2-7; D gene ambiguous. Germline lookup yields CDR1 DFQATT and CDR2 SNEGSKA (reference sequence). The CDR3 runs 18 residues. Deletions cut 0 bases from V and 3 bases from J, with 24 bases between. The CDR3 coding sequence is TGCAGTGCTAGAGATCCCCTCTACCCCGGGCCACTTAACTACGAGCAGTACTTC. It yields the protein CSARDPLYPGPLNYEQYF.